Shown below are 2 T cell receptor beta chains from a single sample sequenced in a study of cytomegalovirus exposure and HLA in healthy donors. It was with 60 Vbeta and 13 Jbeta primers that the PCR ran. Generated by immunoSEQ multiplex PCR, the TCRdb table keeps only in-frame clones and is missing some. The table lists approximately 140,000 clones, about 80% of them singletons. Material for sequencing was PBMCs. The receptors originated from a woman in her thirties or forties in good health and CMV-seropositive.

In nucleotides, the CDR3 is TGTGCCAGCTCACCCCGGGACAGTCATGAGCAGTACTTC. Protein product: CASSPRDSHEQYF. This chain links TRBV18 with TRBJ2-7; 7 bases agree with TRBD1. J was trimmed by 7 bases and V by 3 bases; bases with no gene match: 6. CDR3 length equals 13 residues. Germline V gene sequence: CDR1 KGHSH, CDR2 LQKENI.

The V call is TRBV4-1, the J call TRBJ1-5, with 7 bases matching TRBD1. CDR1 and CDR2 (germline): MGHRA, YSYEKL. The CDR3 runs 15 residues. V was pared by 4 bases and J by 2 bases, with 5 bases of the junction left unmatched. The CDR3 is CASSLRQGGNQPQHF. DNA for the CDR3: TGCGCCAGCAGCCTAAGGCAGGGGGGCAATCAGCCCCAGCATTTT.